Only a few counts were recorded for the clone carrying this T cell receptor beta chain. In TCRdb, the 5' RACE reads were re-called with MiXCR into one record per CDR3 protein. The sample shows a few hundred thousand distinct CDR3 sequences, 15% of them seen only once. This CDR3 is built from 15 residues. Germline V gene lookup returns CDR1 SGHTA and CDR2 FQGNSA. With 5 bases removed from V and 2 bases from J, the gap between germline ends came to 15 bases. These data belong to a study of T-cell memory formation after mild COVID-19. The wider study: There were largely donor-specific TCR clusters.

This clonotype was obtained from a man aged 18 to 30 who had mild COVID-19 (a few samples of this study predate the infection). Cell type and time point are not known. The gene calls are TRBV7-2 and TRBJ1-1, with a tentative D call TRBD1 (5 bases). Sequencing was carried out using PBMCs or a T cell subset sorted from them (not recorded which). In nucleotides, the CDR3 is TGTGCCAGCAGCCCCTGGGTGCAGGGAAACACTGAAGCTTTCTTT. Its translation: CASSPWVQGNTEAFF. Drawing the rest from reference TRBV7-2 and TRBJ1-1, the complete variable domain is GAGVSQSPSNKVTEKGKDVELRCDPISGHTALYWYRQSLGQGLEFLIYFQGNSAPDKSGLPSDRFSAERTGGSVSTLTIQRTQQEDSAVYLCASSPWVQGNTEAFFGQGTRLTVV.